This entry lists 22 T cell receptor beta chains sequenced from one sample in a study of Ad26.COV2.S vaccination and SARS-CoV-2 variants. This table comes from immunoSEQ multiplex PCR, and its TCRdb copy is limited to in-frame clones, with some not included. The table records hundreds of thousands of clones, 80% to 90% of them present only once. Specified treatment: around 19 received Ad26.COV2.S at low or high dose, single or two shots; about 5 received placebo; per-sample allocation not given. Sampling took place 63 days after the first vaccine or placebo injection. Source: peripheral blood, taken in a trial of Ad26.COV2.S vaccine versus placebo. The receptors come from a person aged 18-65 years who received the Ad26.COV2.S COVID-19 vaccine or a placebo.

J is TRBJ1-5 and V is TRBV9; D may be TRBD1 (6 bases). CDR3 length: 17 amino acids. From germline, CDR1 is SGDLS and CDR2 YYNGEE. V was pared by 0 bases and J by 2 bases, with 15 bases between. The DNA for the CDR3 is TGTGCCAGCAGCGTAGCCCCGGGACAAGTGGGCAATCAGCCCCAGCATTTT. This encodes CASSVAPGQVGNQPQHF.

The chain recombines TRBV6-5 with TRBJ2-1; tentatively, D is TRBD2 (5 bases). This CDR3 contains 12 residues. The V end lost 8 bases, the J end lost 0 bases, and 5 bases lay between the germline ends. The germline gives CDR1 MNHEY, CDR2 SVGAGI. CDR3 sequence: CASGSSYNEQFF. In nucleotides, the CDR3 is TGTGCCAGCGGGAGCTCCTACAATGAGCAGTTCTTC.

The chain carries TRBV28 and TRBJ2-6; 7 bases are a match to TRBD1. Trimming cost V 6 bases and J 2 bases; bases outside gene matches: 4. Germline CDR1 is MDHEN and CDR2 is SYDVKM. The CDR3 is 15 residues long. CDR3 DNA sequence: TGTGCCAGCAGACATGACAGGGCTGGGGCCAACGTCCTGACTTTC. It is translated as CASRHDRAGANVLTF.

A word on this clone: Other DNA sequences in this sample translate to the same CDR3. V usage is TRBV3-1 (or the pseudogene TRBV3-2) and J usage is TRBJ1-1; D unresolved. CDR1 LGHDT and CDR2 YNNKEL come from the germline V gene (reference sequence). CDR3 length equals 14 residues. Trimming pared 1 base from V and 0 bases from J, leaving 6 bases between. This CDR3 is CASSQADLNTEAFF. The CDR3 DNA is TGTGCCAGCAGCCAAGCAGACCTGAACACTGAAGCTTTCTTT.

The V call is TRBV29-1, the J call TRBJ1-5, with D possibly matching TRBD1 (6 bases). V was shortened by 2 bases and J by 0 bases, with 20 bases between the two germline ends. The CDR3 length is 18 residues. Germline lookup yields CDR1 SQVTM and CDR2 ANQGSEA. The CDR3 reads CSVEFQGLRRFSNQPQHF. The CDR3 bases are TGCAGCGTTGAATTTCAGGGGTTACGGAGGTTTAGCAATCAGCCCCAGCATTTT.

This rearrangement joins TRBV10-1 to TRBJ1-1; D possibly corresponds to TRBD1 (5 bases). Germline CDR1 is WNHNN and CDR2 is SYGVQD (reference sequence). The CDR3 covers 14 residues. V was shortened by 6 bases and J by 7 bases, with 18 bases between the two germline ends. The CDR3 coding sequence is TGCGCCAGCAGGCCTACTAGGGGTCAGGGTGAAGCTTTCTTT. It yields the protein CASRPTRGQGEAFF.

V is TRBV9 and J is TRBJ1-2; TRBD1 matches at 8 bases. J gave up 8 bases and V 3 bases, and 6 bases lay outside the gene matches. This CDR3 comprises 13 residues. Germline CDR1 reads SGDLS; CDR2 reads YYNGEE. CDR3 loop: CASSARTGNGYTF. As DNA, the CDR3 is TGTGCCAGCAGCGCCCGGACAGGGAACGGCTACACCTTC.

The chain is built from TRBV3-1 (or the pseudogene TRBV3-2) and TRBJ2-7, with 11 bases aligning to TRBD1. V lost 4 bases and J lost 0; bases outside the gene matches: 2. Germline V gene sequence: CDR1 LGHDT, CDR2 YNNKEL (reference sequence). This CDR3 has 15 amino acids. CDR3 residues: CASSLGTGGSYEQYF. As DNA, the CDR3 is TGTGCCAGCAGCCTCGGGACAGGGGGCTCCTACGAGCAGTACTTC.

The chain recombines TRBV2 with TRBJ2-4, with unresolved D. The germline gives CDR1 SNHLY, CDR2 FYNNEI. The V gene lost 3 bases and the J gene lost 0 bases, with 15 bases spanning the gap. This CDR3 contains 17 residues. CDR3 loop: CASSDVGQELAKNIQYF. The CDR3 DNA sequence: TGTGCCAGCAGTGACGTCGGGCAAGAACTAGCCAAAAACATTCAGTACTTC. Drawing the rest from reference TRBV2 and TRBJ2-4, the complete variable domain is EPEVTQTPSHQVTQMGQEVILRCVPISNHLYFYWYRQILGQKVEFLVSFYNNEISEKSEIFDDQFSVERPDGSNFTLKIRSTKLEDSAMYFCASSDVGQELAKNIQYFGAGTRLSVL.

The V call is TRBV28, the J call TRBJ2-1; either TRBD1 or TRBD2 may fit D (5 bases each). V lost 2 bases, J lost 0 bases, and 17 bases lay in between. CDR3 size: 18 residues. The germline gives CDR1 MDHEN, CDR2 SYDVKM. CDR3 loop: CASSLRGNSGSSYNEQFF. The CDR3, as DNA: TGTGCCAGCAGTTTAAGGGGCAACTCTGGGAGCTCCTACAATGAGCAGTTCTTC.

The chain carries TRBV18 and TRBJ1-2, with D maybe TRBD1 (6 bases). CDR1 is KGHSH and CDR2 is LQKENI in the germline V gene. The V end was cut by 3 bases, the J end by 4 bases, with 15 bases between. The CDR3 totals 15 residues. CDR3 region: CASSPRQAVGYGYTF. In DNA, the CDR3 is TGTGCCAGCTCACCTCGACAGGCAGTTGGCTATGGCTACACCTTC.

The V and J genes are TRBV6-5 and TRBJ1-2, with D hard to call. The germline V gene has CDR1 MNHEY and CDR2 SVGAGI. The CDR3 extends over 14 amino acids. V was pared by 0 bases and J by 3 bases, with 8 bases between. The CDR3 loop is CASSYSVGYYGYTF. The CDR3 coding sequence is TGTGCCAGCAGTTACTCGGTCGGCTACTATGGCTACACCTTC.

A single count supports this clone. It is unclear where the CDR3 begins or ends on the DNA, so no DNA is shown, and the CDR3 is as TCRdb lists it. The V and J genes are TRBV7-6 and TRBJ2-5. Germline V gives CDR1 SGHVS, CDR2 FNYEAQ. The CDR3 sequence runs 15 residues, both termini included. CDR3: CASSPSGPAQETQYF.

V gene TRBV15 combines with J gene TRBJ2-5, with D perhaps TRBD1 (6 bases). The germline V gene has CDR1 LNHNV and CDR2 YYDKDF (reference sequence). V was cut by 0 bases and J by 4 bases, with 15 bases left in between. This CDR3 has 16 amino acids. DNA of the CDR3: TGTGCCACCAGCAGAGATGTGGGGGCCCCATCAGAGACCCAGTACTTC. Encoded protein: CATSRDVGAPSETQYF.

In DNA form, the CDR3 reads TGTGCCAGTAGTATGATTGGGGGTGAAGCTTTCTTT. It specifies CASSMIGGEAFF. This chain uses TRBV19 with TRBJ1-1; tentatively, D is TRBD1 (5 bases). V was cut by 3 bases and J by 7 bases, with 9 bases left in between. The V gene's germline CDR1 is LNHDA and CDR2 SQIVND (reference sequence). This CDR3 comprises 12 residues.

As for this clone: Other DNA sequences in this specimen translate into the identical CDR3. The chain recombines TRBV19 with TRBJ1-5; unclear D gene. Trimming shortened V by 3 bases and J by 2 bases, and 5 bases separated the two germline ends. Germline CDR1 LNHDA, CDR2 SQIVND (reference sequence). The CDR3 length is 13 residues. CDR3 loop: CASSIGGNQPQHF. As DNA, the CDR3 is TGTGCCAGTAGTATTGGGGGCAATCAGCCCCAGCATTTT. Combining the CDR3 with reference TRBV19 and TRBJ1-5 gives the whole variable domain DGGITQSPKYLFRKEGQNVTLSCEQNLNHDAMYWYRQDPGQGLRLIYYSQIVNDFQKGDIAEGYSVSREKKESFPLTVTSAQKNPTAFYLCASSIGGNQPQHFGDGTRLSIL.

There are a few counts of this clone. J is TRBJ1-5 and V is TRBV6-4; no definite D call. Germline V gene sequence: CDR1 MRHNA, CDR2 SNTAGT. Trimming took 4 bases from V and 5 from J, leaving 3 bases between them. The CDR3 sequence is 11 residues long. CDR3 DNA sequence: TGTGCCAGCAGTGTTCATCAGCCCCAGCATTTT. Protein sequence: CASSVHQPQHF.

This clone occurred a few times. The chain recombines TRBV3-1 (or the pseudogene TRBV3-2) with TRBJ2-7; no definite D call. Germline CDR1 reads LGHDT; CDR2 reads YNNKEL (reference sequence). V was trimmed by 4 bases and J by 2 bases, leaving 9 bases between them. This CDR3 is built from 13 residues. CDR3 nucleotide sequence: TGTGCCAGCAGCCGATCAGGAGCCTACGAGCAGTACTTC. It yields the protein CASSRSGAYEQYF.

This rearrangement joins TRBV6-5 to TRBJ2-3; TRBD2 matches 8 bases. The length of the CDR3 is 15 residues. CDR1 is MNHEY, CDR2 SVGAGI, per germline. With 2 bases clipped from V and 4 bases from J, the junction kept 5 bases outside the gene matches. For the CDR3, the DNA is TGTGCCAGCAGTTACGGGCGGGAGGTCTCAGATACGCAGTATTTT. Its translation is CASSYGREVSDTQYF.

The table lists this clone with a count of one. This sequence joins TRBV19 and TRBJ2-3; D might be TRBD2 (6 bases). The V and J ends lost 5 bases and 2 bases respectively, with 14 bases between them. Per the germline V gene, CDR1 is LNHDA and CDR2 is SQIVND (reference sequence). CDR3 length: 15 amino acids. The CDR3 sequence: CASSPRDSPTDTQYF. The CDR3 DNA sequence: TGTGCCAGTAGTCCCAGGGACTCCCCCACAGATACGCAGTATTTT.

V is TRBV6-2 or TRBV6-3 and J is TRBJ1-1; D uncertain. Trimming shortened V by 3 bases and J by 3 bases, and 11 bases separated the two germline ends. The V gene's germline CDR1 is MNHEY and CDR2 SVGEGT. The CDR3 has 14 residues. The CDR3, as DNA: TGTGCCAGCAGTTATCAATTTGGGTACACTGAAGCTTTCTTT. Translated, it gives CASSYQFGYTEAFF.

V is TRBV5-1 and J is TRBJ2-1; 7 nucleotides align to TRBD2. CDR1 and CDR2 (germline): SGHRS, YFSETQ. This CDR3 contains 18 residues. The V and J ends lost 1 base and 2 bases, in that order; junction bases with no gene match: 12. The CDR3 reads CASSLLAGGSSTYNEQFF. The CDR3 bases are TGCGCCAGCAGCTTGCTTGCTGGCGGGAGTAGCACCTACAATGAGCAGTTCTTC.